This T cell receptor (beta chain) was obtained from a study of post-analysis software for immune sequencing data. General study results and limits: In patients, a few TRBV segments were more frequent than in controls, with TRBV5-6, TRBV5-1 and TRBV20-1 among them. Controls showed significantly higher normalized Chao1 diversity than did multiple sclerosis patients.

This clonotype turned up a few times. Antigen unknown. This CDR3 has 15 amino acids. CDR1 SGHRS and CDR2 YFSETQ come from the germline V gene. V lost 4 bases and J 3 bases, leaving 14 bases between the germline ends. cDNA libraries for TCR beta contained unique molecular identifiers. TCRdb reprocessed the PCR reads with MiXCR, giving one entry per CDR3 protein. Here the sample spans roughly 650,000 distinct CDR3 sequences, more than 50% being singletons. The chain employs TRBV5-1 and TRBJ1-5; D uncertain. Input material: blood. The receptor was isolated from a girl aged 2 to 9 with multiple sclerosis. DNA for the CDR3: TGCGCCAGCAGCCCCAACGCGGGGTCCAATCAGCCCCAGCATTTT. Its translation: CASSPNAGSNQPQHF.